This entry concerns a single TCR beta chain. Its antigen is still unknown. PBMC libraries mostly used about 490 ng of input genomic DNA, with six replicates per sample. Libraries were prepared by immunoSEQ multiplex PCR; TCRdb keeps only in-frame clonotypes and omits some of them. The sample carries tens of thousands of clones, approximately 87% recorded once. The CDR3 covers 15 residues. Germline CDR1 and CDR2: LGHNA and YNFKEQ. V was shortened by 6 bases and J by 2 bases, with 14 bases between the two germline ends. The data were taken from a study of neoadjuvant anti-PD-1 for oral cavity cancer. Whole-study context: Non-progressing patients received a fourth nivolumab dose near day 43, then surgery on days 50-56.

The time point here: after neoadjuvant nivolumab, at surgical resection. General study points: Treg/Th17 ratio rose with pretreatment blood and fell with post-treatment tumor TCRbeta clonality.

The chain recombines TRBV4-2 with TRBJ2-1, with D perhaps TRBD2 (5 bases). The sequencing used PBMCs, collected after nivolumab (anti-PD-1) treatment. The clonotype originates from a person aged 35 to 85 with oral cavity squamous cell carcinoma. The CDR3 loop reads CASSPKLRAYNEQFF. For the CDR3, the DNA is TGTGCCAGCAGTCCTAAGCTGAGGGCCTACAATGAGCAGTTCTTC.